Below are 3 T cell receptor beta chains sequenced from a single sample in a study of cytomegalovirus exposure and HLA in healthy donors (dated by TCRdb to 2017 to 2019). The library was prepared using the immunoSEQ multiplex PCR assay. For the multiplex PCR, a mixture combining 60 forward primers for TCR Vbeta segments and 13 reverse primers for TCR Jbeta segments was used. TCRdb mirrors the immuneACCESS table, restricted to in-frame sequences. Some clones are absent from its copies; in checked studies, under half trace to an unresolved V gene, and the reason for the others is unknown. The sample yields under 150,000 clones; about two thirds were counted once. The ten largest clones add up to roughly 3% of the sample. The material sequenced was PBMCs. These TCRs come from a woman aged 60 to 75 in good health and CMV-seropositive.

J is TRBJ2-5 and V is TRBV7-2; a weak D match, TRBD1 (5 bases). This CDR3 is 13 amino acids long. From germline, CDR1 is SGHTA and CDR2 FQGNSA. V lost 4 bases, J lost 4 bases, and 10 bases lay in between. The CDR3 DNA reads TGTGCCAGCAGCTCCAGGGTAGCAGAGACCCAGTACTTC. This gives the protein CASSSRVAETQYF.

In this sample, this clone turned up once. The chain is built from TRBV27 and TRBJ1-1; possibly TRBD1 for D (6 bases). In germline, CDR1 is MNHEY, CDR2 SMNVEV (reference sequence). There are 15 residues in the CDR3. Between the trimmed V and J ends, which lost 4 bases and 0 bases, there was a span of 12 bases. In DNA, the CDR3 is TGTGCCAGCAGTTCCATACAGGGTTTGAACACTGAAGCTTTCTTT. Translation: CASSSIQGLNTEAFF.

This chain links TRBV18 with TRBJ2-1, with 12 bases fitting TRBD2. This CDR3 is built from 14 residues. The germline gives CDR1 KGHSH, CDR2 LQKENI. V was pared by 3 bases and J by 6 bases, with 0 bases of the junction left unmatched. CDR3 nucleotides: TGTGCCAGCTCACCGGGACTAGCGGGCAATGAGCAGTTCTTC. Translated, it gives CASSPGLAGNEQFF.